The 3 T cell receptor beta chains below come from one sample, sequenced in a study of CD8 T cells in Susac syndrome. Reverse transcription of roughly 0.5 to 1 ug RNA was performed with random hexamers. From the immunoSEQ multiplex PCR reads, TCRdb called clonotypes with MiXCR, one entry per CDR3 protein. The sample has around 130,000 distinct CDR3 sequences; about 90% are singletons. The sample comprised CD8+ T cells from PBMCs. The receptors stem from a human donor with multiple sclerosis.

The CDR3 nucleotides read TGTGCCAGCAGCTTGTCTGGTAGTGATGATACGCAGTATTTT. This codes for CASSLSGSDDTQYF. The J gene is TRBJ2-3, the V gene TRBV5-5; no clear D. Between the trimmed V and J ends, which lost 1 base and 6 bases, there was a span of 12 bases. Germline CDR1 reads SGHKS; CDR2 reads YYEKEE (reference sequence). The CDR3 runs to 14 residues.

V usage is TRBV30 and J usage is TRBJ2-3, with TRBD2 matching over 9 bases. J gave up 2 bases and V 0 bases, and 3 bases lay outside the gene matches. The CDR3 has 15 residues. Germline V CDR1 and CDR2: GTSNPN, SVGIG (reference sequence). The CDR3 spells CAWSVAGGPTDTQYF. DNA for the CDR3: TGTGCCTGGAGTGTAGCGGGAGGCCCCACAGATACGCAGTATTTT. Based on the CDR3 plus reference TRBV30 and TRBJ2-3, the full variable domain is SQTIHQWPATLVQPVGSPLSLECTVEGTSNPNLYWYRQAAGRGLQLLFYSVGIGQISSEVPQNLSASRPQDRQFILSSKKLLLSDSGFYLCAWSVAGGPTDTQYFGPGTRLTVL.

The chain uses TRBV6-4 and TRBJ2-1; 9 bases are a match to TRBD2. Germline trimming cut 3 bases from V and 0 bases from J; bases unmatched to any gene: 0. This CDR3 comprises 15 residues. Germline loops: CDR1 MRHNA, CDR2 SNTAGT. CDR3: CASSETSGSYNEQFF. In nucleotides, the CDR3 is TGTGCCAGCAGTGAGACTAGCGGCTCCTACAATGAGCAGTTCTTC.